This T cell receptor (beta chain) was observed in a study of Tregs in tolerant kidney transplant recipients. This clone was seen only once. Its target is not known. The study's findings and limits: The small number of patients limits these findings pending further validation. The most relevant donor-specific Treg TCRbeta repertoire apparently came from expansion with activated donor B cells.

Profiled with immunoSEQ multiplex PCR; TCRdb holds only in-frame clones, not every one. The profile shows 55,000 to 80,000 clones, 95% to 98% of them singletons. The V gene's germline CDR1 is SGHVS and CDR2 FNYEAQ. Trimming at V came to 4 bases and at J to 2 bases, leaving 3 bases not matched to a gene. The CDR3 consists of 14 residues. The chain combines TRBV7-6 with TRBJ2-3; 7 bases match TRBD2. Source: Tregs from blood, taken before the transplant. This receptor was identified in a human donor who received a combined kidney and bone marrow transplant. The CDR3 spells CASSWGGTTDTQYF. In DNA form, the CDR3 reads TGTGCCAGCAGCTGGGGGGGGACCACAGATACGCAGTATTTT.